Following are 18 T cell receptor beta chains from one sample sequenced in a study of cytomegalovirus exposure and HLA in healthy donors. The primer mix had 60 Vbeta and 13 Jbeta primers. Profiling relied on immunoSEQ multiplex PCR, and the TCRdb table lists in-frame clones only, not all of them. The repertoire consists of roughly 97,000 clones, with roughly a tenth occurring once and the leading ten covering 5.5% to 7.5%. The sequenced sample was PBMCs. Receptors were obtained from a middle-aged man in good health and CMV-seropositive.

The table lists this clone with a few counts. J is TRBJ2-2 and V is TRBV13, with TRBD2 matching over 11 bases. After removal of 5 bases from V and 4 bases from J, the junction contained 6 bases not matched to a gene. The CDR3 loop spans 16 amino acids. Germline lookup yields CDR1 PRHDT and CDR2 FYEKMQ (reference sequence). The CDR3 is CASSGTSGRSTGELFF. DNA of the CDR3: TGTGCCAGCAGCGGAACTAGCGGGAGAAGCACCGGGGAGCTGTTTTTT. Full variable domain (missing parts from reference TRBV13 and TRBJ2-2): AAGVIQSPRHLIKEKRETATLKCYPIPRHDTVYWYQQGPGQDPQFLISFYEKMQSDKGSIPDRFSAQQFSDYHSELNMSSLELGDSALYFCASSGTSGRSTGELFFGEGSRLTVL.

This clone has more than one count but fewer than ten. CDR3 protein: CASSNRDMTYEQYF. The CDR3 region has the DNA TGTGCCAGCAGTAACCGGGACATGACCTACGAGCAGTACTTC. This sequence joins TRBV2 and TRBJ2-7, with a possible D match to TRBD1 (6 bases). CDR1 and CDR2 (germline): SNHLY, FYNNEI. V lost 5 bases, J lost 2 bases, and 13 bases lay in between. The CDR3 is 14 amino acids.

This clone has a count of ten or more. V and J are TRBV11-3 and TRBJ2-1, with 8 positions matching TRBD2. Germline trimming cut 6 bases from V and 8 bases from J; bases unmatched to any gene: 9. CDR3 length equals 14 residues. Looked up from germline, CDR1 is SGHNT and CDR2 is YENEEA. CDR3 bases: TGTGCCAGCAGTCGGGAGGGCGATGTGGATGAGCAGTTCTTC. It is translated as CASSREGDVDEQFF.

The rearrangement joins TRBV29-1 to TRBJ1-1, with 12 bases matching TRBD1. The germline V gene encodes CDR1 SQVTM and CDR2 ANQGSEA. J gave up 5 bases and V 6 bases, and 13 bases lay outside the gene matches. The CDR3 covers 16 residues. This CDR3 is CSVAGTGGSKGTEAFF. CDR3 nucleotides: TGCAGCGTCGCCGGGACAGGGGGCTCAAAGGGGACTGAAGCTTTCTTT.

The genes are TRBV7-2 and TRBJ1-2, with D possibly matching TRBD1 (5 bases). The CDR3 length is 13 residues. The germline V gene has CDR1 SGHTA and CDR2 FQGNSA. V was cut by 7 bases and J by 4 bases, with 13 bases left in between. The CDR3 sequence: CASIGADPYGYTF. The CDR3, as DNA: TGTGCCAGCATTGGGGCAGACCCCTATGGCTACACCTTC.

This clone was counted only a few times. The V call is TRBV13, the J call TRBJ2-7, with D possibly TRBD1 on 5 matching bases. Germline CDR1 and CDR2: PRHDT and FYEKMQ (reference sequence). Deletions cut 10 bases from V and 5 bases from J, with 12 bases between. CDR3 length: 11 residues. This chain's CDR3 is CATQGLDEQYF. DNA for the CDR3: TGTGCCACCCAGGGTCTCGACGAGCAGTACTTC.

There are a few counts of this clone. This chain links TRBV7-2 with TRBJ2-7; 9 nucleotides match TRBD2. The CDR3 is 14 residues long. From germline, CDR1 is SGHTA and CDR2 FQGNSA. The junction had 4 bases not matched to a gene; V was cut back by 3 bases and J by 4 bases. The CDR3 protein is CASSFSGRGYEQYF. In DNA form, the CDR3 reads TGTGCCAGCAGCTTTAGCGGGAGAGGGTACGAGCAGTACTTC.

This clone was counted only a few times. The V call is TRBV25-1, the J call TRBJ2-5; D is unresolved. The J call is doubtful: the DNA matches TRBJ2-7 better. This CDR3 spans 13 amino acids. CDR1 is MGHDK and CDR2 is SYGVNS in the germline V gene. The CDR3 DNA reads TGTGCCAGCAGTGAAGCCGTATCCTACGAGCAGTACTTC. Translation gives CASSEAVSYEQYF.

This clone has ten or more counts. CDR3 loop: CASSQGQRGTDTQYF. The CDR3 nucleotides are TGCGCCAGCAGCCAGGGACAGAGGGGCACAGATACGCAGTATTTT. The chain has TRBV4-3 and TRBJ2-3, with 7 bases aligning to TRBD1. The CDR3 consists of 15 residues. From germline, CDR1 is LGHNA and CDR2 YSLEER. Unmatched junction bases numbered 4, after V lost 3 bases and J lost 1 base.

In this sample, this clone turned up a few times. The chain links TRBV2 to TRBJ1-4; D gene unclear. The germline V and J ends were trimmed by 4 bases and 7 bases, with 13 bases remaining between them. Germline V gives CDR1 SNHLY, CDR2 FYNNEI. This CDR3 region has 14 residues. The CDR3 reads CASSAGSWAEKLFF. CDR3 nucleotide sequence: TGTGCCAGCAGTGCGGGATCCTGGGCTGAAAAACTGTTTTTT.

This clone showed up just a few times. This chain uses TRBV9 with TRBJ1-1; TRBD1 might be the D (6 bases). V was trimmed by 4 bases and J by 3 bases, leaving 16 bases between them. Germline CDR1 reads SGDLS; CDR2 reads YYNGEE. The CDR3 has 15 residues. CDR3 sequence reads: CASSPRGRAYTEAFF. The CDR3, as DNA: TGTGCCAGCAGCCCCAGGGGAAGGGCGTACACTGAAGCTTTCTTT.

This clone was counted once. The chain links TRBV5-5 to TRBJ1-1; 7 nucleotides agree with TRBD1. V shed 1 base and J 6 bases; nucleotides not matched to a gene: 0. The CDR3 covers 12 residues. CDR1 and CDR2 from the germline V gene are SGHKS and YYEKEE (reference sequence). CDR3 sequence reads: CASSLTGAEAFF. The CDR3 DNA reads TGTGCCAGCAGCTTGACAGGGGCTGAAGCTTTCTTT.

V usage is TRBV27 and J usage is TRBJ2-7; 8 positions agree with TRBD1. The J segment lost 11 bases and the V segment lost 5 bases, leaving 11 bases of the junction unmatched. The CDR3 covers 13 residues. Germline values: CDR1 MNHEY, CDR2 SMNVEV (reference sequence). CDR3 DNA: TGTGCCAGCAGTGCTCAGGGGGCCTCAAGGGAGTACTTC. It codes for CASSAQGASREYF.

The table lists this clone with a few counts. The chain uses TRBV7-9 and TRBJ2-7; 9 bases map to TRBD1. Germline CDR1 is SEHNR and CDR2 is FQNEAQ (reference sequence). This CDR3 contains 13 residues. Unmatched junction bases numbered 7, after V lost 4 bases and J lost 9 bases. The chain's CDR3 is CASSSGTGMRQYF. CDR3 DNA sequence: TGTGCCAGCAGCTCCGGGACAGGGATGAGGCAGTACTTC.

This rearrangement joins TRBV4-3 to TRBJ1-4, with TRBD1 matching over 8 bases. The CDR3 extends over 15 amino acids. In germline, CDR1 is LGHNA, CDR2 YSLEER. Trimming removed 4 bases from V and 8 bases from J; junction bases left unmatched: 9. As DNA, the CDR3 is TGCGCCAGCAGCCGACAGTCAGGGGGCGGCGAAAAACTGTTTTTT. Translation gives CASSRQSGGGEKLFF.

The rearrangement links TRBV27 to TRBJ2-1; tentatively, D is TRBD2 (6 bases). Trimming cost V 1 base and J 5 bases, with 15 bases left between them. The CDR3 extends over 16 amino acids. Germline CDR1 and CDR2: MNHEY and SMNVEV (reference sequence). For the CDR3, the DNA is TGTGCCAGCAGTTTATACCCCCTAGCGACAAACAATGAGCAGTTCTTC. It encodes CASSLYPLATNNEQFF.

The rearrangement uses TRBV5-1 and TRBJ1-1; D gene ambiguous. V lost 3 bases and J lost 5, with 11 bases in between. The CDR3 is 13 amino acids. The germline V gene encodes CDR1 SGHRS and CDR2 YFSETQ. CDR3 sequence reads: CASSSATVTEAFF. The CDR3 DNA is TGCGCCAGCAGCTCCGCAACGGTAACTGAAGCTTTCTTT.

J is TRBJ1-4 and V is TRBV29-1; D gene ambiguous. Germline values: CDR1 SQVTM, CDR2 ANQGSEA. The CDR3 is 14 amino acids. V was shortened by 3 bases and J by 7 bases, with 15 bases between the two germline ends. This CDR3 reads CSVDTSGASEKLFF. The DNA of the CDR3 is TGCAGCGTTGATACTTCTGGCGCTAGTGAAAAACTGTTTTTT. Complete variable domain (other parts from reference TRBV29-1 and TRBJ1-4): SAVISQKPSRDICQRGTSLTIQCQVDSQVTMMFWYRQQPGQSLTLIATANQGSEATYESGFVIDKFPISRPNLTFSTLTVSNMSPEDSSIYLCSVDTSGASEKLFFGSGTQLSVL.